This T cell receptor beta chain was sequenced during a study of CD8 T cells in Susac syndrome. Study-level results: CD4+ repertoires of Susac syndrome patients lacked detectable clonal expansion.

From germline, CDR1 is MGHRA and CDR2 YSYEKL. The V gene lost 3 bases and the J gene lost 1 base, with 14 bases spanning the gap. The CDR3 runs to 16 residues. As to this clonotype: Its antigen is currently unknown.

Random-hexamer reverse transcription was applied to about 0.5 to 1 ug RNA. The CDR3 of TCR beta was amplified by immunoSEQ multiplex PCR across 54 Vbeta and 13 Jbeta. From the immunoSEQ multiplex PCR reads, TCRdb called clonotypes with MiXCR, one entry per CDR3 protein. Of 100,000 to 150,000 distinct CDR3 sequences detected, approximately 96% appear once; the ten largest clones hold less than 0.15%. The sequencing input was CD4+ T cells from PBMCs. The receptor comes from a human donor with Susac syndrome. The V call is TRBV4-1, the J call TRBJ2-3, with a possible D match to TRBD2 (6 bases). CDR3 coding DNA: TGCGCCAGCAGCCAGGAGGGGCGGTCACGCACAGATACGCAGTATTTT. It translates to CASSQEGRSRTDTQYF.